A single sample gave rise to the 3 T cell receptor beta chains below, sequenced in a study of regulatory and conventional T cells in RAG deficiency. TCRdb's copy holds only in-frame clones and misses some; the assay was immunoSEQ multiplex PCR. The table has around 30,000 clones, approximately 89% seen once. The same sample was also used in a study of regulatory T cells. That paper adds: The primer mix had 52 TRBV and 13 TRBJ primers.

The source material was CD8+ T cells sorted from blood. These receptors all come from a human donor in good health.

The chain carries TRBV28 and TRBJ1-2, with 8 bases identical to TRBD1. V trimming: 5 bases; J trimming: 10 bases; junction bases outside the gene matches: 15. Germline assignment: CDR1 MDHEN and CDR2 SYDVKM. The CDR3 sequence is 15 residues long. This CDR3 reads CASSTDRGPMSDYTF. The CDR3 DNA follows: TGTGCCAGCAGTACCGACAGGGGACCCATGTCTGACTACACCTTC.

V is TRBV10-3 and J is TRBJ1-1; D might be TRBD1 (5 bases). Trimming took off 3 bases at V and 0 bases at J, with 11 bases between the two ends. The germline CDR1 and CDR2 sequences are ENHRY and SYGVKD. This CDR3 is built from 15 residues. The CDR3 loop is CAISDKEGMNTEAFF. CDR3 DNA sequence: TGTGCCATCAGTGATAAAGAGGGGATGAACACTGAAGCTTTCTTT.

This clone has just one count. The chain links TRBV7-9 to TRBJ1-6; 7 nucleotides agree with TRBD1. The CDR3 has 14 amino acids. With V trimmed by 6 bases and J by 10 bases, 9 bases remained unmatched. The germline V gene has CDR1 SEHNR and CDR2 FQNEAQ (reference sequence). CDR3 in DNA: TGTGCCAGCAGTCGACAGGGTAGGGGATCACCCCTCCACTTT. Protein product: CASSRQGRGSPLHF.